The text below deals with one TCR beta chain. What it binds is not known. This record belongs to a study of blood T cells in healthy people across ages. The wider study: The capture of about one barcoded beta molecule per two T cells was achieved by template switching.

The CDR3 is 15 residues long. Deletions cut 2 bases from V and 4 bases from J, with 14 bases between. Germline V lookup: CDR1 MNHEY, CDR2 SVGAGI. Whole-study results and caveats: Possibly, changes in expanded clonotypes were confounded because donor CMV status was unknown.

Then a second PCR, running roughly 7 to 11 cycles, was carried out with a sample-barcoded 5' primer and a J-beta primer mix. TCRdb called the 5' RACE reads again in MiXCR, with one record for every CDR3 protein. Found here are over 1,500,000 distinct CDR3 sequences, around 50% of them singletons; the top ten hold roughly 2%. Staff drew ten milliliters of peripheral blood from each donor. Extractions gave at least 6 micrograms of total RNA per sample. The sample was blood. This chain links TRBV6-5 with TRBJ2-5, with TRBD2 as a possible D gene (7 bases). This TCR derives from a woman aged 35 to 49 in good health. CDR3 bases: TGTGCCAGCAGTTACAGAGGGGCGGGGGCAGAGACCCAGTACTTC. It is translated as CASSYRGAGAETQYF.